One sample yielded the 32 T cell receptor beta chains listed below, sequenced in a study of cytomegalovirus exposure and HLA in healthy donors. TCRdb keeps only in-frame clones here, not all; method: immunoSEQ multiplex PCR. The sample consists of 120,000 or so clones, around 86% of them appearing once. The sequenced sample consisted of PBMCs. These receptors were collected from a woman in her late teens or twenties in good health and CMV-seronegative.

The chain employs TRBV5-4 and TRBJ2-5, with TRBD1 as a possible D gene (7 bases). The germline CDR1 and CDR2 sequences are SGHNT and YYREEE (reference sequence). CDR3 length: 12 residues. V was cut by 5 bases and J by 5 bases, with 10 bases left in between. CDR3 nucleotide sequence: TGTGCCAGCAGGGAGGGACAGGAGACCCAGTACTTC. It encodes CASREGQETQYF.

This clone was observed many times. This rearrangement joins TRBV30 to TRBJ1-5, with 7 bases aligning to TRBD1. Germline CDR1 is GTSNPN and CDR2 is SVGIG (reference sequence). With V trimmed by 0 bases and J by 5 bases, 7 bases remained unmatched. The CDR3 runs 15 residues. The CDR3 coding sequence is TGTGCCTGGAGTGTACTGAGGGGGCCTCATCAGCCCCAGCATTTT. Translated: CAWSVLRGPHQPQHF.

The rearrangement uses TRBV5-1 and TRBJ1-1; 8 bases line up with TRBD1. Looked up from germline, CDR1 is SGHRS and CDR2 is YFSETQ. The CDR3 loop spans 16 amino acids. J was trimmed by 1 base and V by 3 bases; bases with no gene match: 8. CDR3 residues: CASSSHQGAWNTEAFF. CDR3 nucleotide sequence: TGCGCCAGCAGCTCACACCAGGGGGCGTGGAACACTGAAGCTTTCTTT.

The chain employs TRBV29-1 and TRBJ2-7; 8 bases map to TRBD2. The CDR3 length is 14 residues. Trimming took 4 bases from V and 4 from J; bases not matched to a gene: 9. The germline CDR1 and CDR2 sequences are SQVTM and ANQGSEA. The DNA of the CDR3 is TGCAGCGTTGGGCCCTTCAGCGGGAGTTACGAGCAGTACTTC. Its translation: CSVGPFSGSYEQYF.

The chain's CDR3 is CASRSGTSGRGTGELFF. The CDR3 DNA sequence: TGCGCCAGCAGGTCGGGGACTAGCGGGAGAGGTACCGGGGAGCTGTTTTTT. J is TRBJ2-2 and V is TRBV10-2; 14 bases match TRBD2. There are 17 residues in the CDR3. The ends lost 6 bases at V and 5 bases at J; junction bases unmatched: 8. The germline V gene has CDR1 WSHSY and CDR2 SAAADI.

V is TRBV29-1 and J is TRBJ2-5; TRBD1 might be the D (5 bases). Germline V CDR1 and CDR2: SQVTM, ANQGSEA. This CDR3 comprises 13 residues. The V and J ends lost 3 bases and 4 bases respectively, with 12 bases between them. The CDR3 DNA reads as TGCAGCGTTGAGGTTCTCAGGGCAGAGACCCAGTACTTC. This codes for CSVEVLRAETQYF.

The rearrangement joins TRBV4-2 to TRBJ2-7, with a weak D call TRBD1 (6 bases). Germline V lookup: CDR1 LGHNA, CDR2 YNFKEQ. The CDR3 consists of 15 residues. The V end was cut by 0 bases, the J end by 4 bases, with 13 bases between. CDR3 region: CASSQDLDSLYEQYF. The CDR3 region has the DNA TGTGCCAGCAGCCAAGATCTGGACAGTTTATACGAGCAGTACTTC.

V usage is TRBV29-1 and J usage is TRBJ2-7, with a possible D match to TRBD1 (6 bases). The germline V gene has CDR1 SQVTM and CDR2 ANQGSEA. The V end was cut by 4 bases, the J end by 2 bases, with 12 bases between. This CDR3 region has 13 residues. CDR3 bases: TGCAGCGTTGTAACTACAGGGACCTACGAGCAGTACTTC. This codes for CSVVTTGTYEQYF.

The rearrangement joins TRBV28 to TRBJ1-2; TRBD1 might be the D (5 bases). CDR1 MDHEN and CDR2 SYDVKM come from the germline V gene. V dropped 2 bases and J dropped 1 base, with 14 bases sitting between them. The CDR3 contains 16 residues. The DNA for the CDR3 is TGTGCCAGCAGTTTAAGATTAAGGGGAAATAACTATGGCTACACCTTC. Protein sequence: CASSLRLRGNNYGYTF.

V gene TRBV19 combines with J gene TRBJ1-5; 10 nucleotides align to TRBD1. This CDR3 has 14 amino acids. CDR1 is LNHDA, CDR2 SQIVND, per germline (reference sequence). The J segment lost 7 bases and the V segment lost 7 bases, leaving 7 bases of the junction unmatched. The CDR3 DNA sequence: TGTGCCAGTATCAGACAGGGGGCAAGCCAGCCCCAGCATTTT. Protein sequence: CASIRQGASQPQHF.

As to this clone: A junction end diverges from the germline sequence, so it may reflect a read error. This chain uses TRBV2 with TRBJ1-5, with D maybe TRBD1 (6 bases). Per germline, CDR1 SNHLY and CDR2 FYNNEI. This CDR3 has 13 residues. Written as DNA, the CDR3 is TGTGCCAGCGACAGGTTTAGCAATCGGCCCCAGCATTTT. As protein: CASDRFSNRPQHF.

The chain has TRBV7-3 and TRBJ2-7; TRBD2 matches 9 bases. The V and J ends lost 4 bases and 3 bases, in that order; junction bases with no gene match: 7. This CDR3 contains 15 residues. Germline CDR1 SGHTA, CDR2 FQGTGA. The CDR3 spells CASSSGVAGVYEQYF. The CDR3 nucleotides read TGTGCCAGCAGCTCCGGTGTAGCGGGAGTCTACGAGCAGTACTTC.

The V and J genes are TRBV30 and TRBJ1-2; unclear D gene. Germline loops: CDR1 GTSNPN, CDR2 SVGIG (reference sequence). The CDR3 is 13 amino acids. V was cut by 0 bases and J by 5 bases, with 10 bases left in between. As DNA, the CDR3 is TGTGCCTGGAGTGTACGGGGAAATTATGGCTACACCTTC. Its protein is CAWSVRGNYGYTF.

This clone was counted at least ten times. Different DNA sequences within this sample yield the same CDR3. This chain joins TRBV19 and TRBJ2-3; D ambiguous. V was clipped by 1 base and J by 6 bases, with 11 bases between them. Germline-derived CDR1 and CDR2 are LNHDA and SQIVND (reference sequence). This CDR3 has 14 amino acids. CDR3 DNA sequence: TGTGCCAGTAGTATAGGTGGTAGCCCTGATACGCAGTATTTT. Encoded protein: CASSIGGSPDTQYF.

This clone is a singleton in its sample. In DNA, the CDR3 is TGTGCCAGCAGCGTAGGTCCCTCCACAAACGACGAGCAGTACTTC. Protein sequence: CASSVGPSTNDEQYF. The V call is TRBV9, the J call TRBJ2-7, with D uncertain. The CDR3 is 15 residues long. The germline V gene encodes CDR1 SGDLS and CDR2 YYNGEE. Trimming stripped 0 bases from V and 5 bases from J, with 15 bases between.

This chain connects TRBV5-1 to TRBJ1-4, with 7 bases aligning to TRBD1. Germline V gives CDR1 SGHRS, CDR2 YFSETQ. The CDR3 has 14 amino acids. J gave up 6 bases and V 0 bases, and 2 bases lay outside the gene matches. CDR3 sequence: CASSLGQGHEKLFF. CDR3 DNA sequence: TGCGCCAGCAGCTTGGGACAGGGACATGAAAAACTGTTTTTT.

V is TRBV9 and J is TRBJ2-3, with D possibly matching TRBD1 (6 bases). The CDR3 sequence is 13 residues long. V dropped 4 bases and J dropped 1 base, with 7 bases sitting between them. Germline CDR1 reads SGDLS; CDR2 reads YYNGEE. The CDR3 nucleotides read TGTGCCAGCAGCTACAGGGGCACAGATACGCAGTATTTT. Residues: CASSYRGTDTQYF.

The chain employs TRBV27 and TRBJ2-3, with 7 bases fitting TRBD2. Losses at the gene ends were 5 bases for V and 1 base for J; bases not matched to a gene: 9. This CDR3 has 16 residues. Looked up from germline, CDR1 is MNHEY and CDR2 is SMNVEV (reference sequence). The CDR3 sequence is CASSPTAGVGTDTQYF. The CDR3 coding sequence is TGTGCCAGCAGTCCCACCGCGGGAGTAGGCACAGATACGCAGTATTTT.

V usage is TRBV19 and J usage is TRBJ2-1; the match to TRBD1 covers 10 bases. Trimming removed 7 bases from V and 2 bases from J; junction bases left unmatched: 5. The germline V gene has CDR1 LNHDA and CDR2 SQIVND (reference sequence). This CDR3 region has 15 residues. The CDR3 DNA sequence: TGTGCCAGTACCACAGGGACAGGGGCCTACAATGAGCAGTTCTTC. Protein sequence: CASTTGTGAYNEQFF.

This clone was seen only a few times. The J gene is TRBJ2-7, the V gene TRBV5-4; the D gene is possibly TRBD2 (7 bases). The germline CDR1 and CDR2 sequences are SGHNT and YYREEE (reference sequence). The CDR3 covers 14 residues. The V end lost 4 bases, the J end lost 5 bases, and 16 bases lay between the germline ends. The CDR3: CASSPGGRGDEQYF. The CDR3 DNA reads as TGTGCCAGCAGCCCTGGGGGGAGGGGGGACGAGCAGTACTTC.

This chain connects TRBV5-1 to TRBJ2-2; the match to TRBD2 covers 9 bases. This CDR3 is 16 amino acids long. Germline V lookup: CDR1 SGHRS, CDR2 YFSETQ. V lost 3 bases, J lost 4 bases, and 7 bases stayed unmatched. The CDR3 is CASSYETSGRTGELFF. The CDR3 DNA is TGCGCCAGCAGCTACGAAACTAGCGGGCGCACCGGGGAGCTGTTTTTT.

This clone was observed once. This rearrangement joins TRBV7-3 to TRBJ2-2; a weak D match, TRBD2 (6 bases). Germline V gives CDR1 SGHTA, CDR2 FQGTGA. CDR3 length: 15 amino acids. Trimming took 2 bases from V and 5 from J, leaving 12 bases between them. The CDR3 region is CASSLDSSGTGELFF. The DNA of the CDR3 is TGTGCCAGCAGCTTAGATTCCAGCGGGACCGGGGAGCTGTTTTTT.

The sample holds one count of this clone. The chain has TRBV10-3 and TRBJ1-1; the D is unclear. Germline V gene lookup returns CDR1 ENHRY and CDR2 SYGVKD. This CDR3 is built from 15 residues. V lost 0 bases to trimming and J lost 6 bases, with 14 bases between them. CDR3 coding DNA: TGTGCCATCAGTGAGTCGGGAGGGATTACGCCTGAAGCTTTCTTT. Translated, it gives CAISESGGITPEAFF.

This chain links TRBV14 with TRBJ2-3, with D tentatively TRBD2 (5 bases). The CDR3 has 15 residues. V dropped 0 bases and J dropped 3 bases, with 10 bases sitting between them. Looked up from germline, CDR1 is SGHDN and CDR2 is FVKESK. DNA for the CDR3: TGTGCCAGCAGCCAAGATACGGGATTGACAGATACGCAGTATTTT. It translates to CASSQDTGLTDTQYF. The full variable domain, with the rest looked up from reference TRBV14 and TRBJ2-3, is EAGVTQFPSHSVIEKGQTVTLRCDPISGHDNLYWYRRVMGKEIKFLLHFVKESKQDESGMPNNRFLAERTGGTYSTLKVQPAELEDSGVYFCASSQDTGLTDTQYFGPGTRLTVL.

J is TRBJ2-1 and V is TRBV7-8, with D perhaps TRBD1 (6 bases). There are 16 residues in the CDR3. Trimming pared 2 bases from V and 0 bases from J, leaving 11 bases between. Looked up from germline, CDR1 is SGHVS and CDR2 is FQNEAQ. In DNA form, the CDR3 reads TGTGCCAGCAGCTTATGGGGGCCGAGCTCCTACAATGAGCAGTTCTTC. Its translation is CASSLWGPSSYNEQFF.

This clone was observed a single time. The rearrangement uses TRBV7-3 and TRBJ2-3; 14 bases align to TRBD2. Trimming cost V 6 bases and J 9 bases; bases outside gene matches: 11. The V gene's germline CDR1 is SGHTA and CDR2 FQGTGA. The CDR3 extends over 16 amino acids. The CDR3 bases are TGTGCCAGCAGTAACTACGGGACTAGCGGGAGTACCACGCAGTATTTT. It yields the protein CASSNYGTSGSTTQYF.

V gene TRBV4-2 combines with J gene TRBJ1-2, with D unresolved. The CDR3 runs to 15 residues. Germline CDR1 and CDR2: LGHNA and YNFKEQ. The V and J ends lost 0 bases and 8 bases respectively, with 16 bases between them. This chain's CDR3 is CASSQDQRTLEGYTF. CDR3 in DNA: TGTGCCAGCAGCCAAGATCAGAGGACTCTGGAGGGCTACACCTTC.

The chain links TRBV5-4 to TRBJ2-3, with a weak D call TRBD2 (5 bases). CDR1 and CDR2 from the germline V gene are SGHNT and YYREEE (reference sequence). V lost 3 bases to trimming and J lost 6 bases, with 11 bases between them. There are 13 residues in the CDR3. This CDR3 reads CASSSNWRDTQYF. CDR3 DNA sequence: TGTGCCAGCAGCTCGAACTGGAGGGATACGCAGTATTTT.

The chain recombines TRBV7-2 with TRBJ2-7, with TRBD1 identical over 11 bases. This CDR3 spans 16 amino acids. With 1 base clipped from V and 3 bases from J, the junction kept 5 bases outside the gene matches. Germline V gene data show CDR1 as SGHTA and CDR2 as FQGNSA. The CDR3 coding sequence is TGTGCCAGCAGCTTAGTGTTCGGGACAGGGGGCTACGAGCAGTACTTC. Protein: CASSLVFGTGGYEQYF.

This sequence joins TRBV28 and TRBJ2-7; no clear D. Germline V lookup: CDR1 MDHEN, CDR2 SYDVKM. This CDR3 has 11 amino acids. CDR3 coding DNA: TGTGCAACAGTTTCCTCCTACGAGCAGTACTTC. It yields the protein CATVSSYEQYF.

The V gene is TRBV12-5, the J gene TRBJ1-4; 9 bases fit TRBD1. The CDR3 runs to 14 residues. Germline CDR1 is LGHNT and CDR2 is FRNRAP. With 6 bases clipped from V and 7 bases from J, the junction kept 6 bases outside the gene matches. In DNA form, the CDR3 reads TGTGCTAGTGGACCGACAGGGGGGGGTGAAAAACTGTTTTTT. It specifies CASGPTGGGEKLFF.

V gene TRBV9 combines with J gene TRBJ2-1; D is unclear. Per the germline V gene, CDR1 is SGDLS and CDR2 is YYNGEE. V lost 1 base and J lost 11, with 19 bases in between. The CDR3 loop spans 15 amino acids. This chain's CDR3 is CASSVSRVSTLQQFF. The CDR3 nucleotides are TGTGCCAGCAGCGTATCCCGGGTGTCCACCCTCCAGCAGTTCTTC.